This entry lists 21 T cell receptor beta chains sequenced from one sample in a study of OX40 agonist ivuxolimab in advanced cancers. Libraries were prepared by immunoSEQ multiplex PCR; TCRdb keeps only in-frame clonotypes and omits some of them. The sample shows tens of thousands of clones, roughly 90% of them seen only once. The starting material was CD4+ or CD8+ T cells sorted from blood, obtained in a trial of the OX40 agonist ivuxolimab. Source of these receptors: an adult with an advanced solid tumor such as melanoma, head and neck, liver or kidney cancer.

The rearrangement joins TRBV2 to TRBJ2-3; D is perhaps TRBD1 (6 bases). The V end lost 8 bases, the J end lost 5 bases, and 14 bases lay between the germline ends. From germline, CDR1 is SNHLY and CDR2 FYNNEI. The CDR3 is made up of 13 amino acids. The chain's CDR3 is CASETGLGDTQYF. As DNA, the CDR3 is TGTGCCAGCGAAACAGGGTTGGGAGATACGCAGTATTTT.

The V and J genes are TRBV2 and TRBJ1-1; perhaps TRBD1 as D (6 bases). Trimming left V 8 bases short and J 6 bases short, with 25 bases between. This CDR3 has 16 amino acids. The germline CDR1 and CDR2 sequences are SNHLY and FYNNEI. The CDR3 spells CASVIGGWGVIAEAFF. In DNA form, the CDR3 reads TGTGCCAGCGTAATAGGGGGATGGGGGGTAATCGCTGAAGCTTTCTTT.

The chain is built from TRBV28 and TRBJ2-1, with TRBD2 as a possible D gene (5 bases). The CDR3 is 13 amino acids. The germline V gene has CDR1 MDHEN and CDR2 SYDVKM. Between the trimmed V and J ends, which lost 6 bases and 5 bases, there was a span of 11 bases. In nucleotides, the CDR3 is TGTGCCAGCAGGCTACCCGGGGACAATGAGCAGTTCTTC. Residues: CASRLPGDNEQFF.

The chain couples TRBV10-3 to TRBJ2-7, with D perhaps matching TRBD2 (5 bases). The CDR3 loop spans 14 amino acids. Trimming removed 3 bases from V and 2 bases from J, with 11 bases in between. Germline V CDR1 and CDR2: ENHRY, SYGVKD. The CDR3 protein is CAISDSGNPYEQYF. In DNA, the CDR3 is TGTGCCATCAGTGACAGCGGAAATCCCTACGAGCAGTACTTC.

This chain connects TRBV20-1 to TRBJ1-1; D gene ambiguous. The CDR3 spans 11 residues. The V gene's germline CDR1 is DFQATT and CDR2 SNEGSKA (reference sequence). Trimming pared 0 bases from V and 7 bases from J, leaving 6 bases between. This CDR3 reads CSARENYEAFF. The CDR3 coding sequence is TGCAGTGCTAGAGAGAATTATGAAGCTTTCTTT.

The V and J genes are TRBV29-1 and TRBJ2-3; 9 nucleotides line up with TRBD2. The germline V gene encodes CDR1 SQVTM and CDR2 ANQGSEA. J was trimmed by 0 bases and V by 4 bases; bases with no gene match: 8. CDR3 length equals 16 residues. In DNA, the CDR3 is TGCAGCGTTGGGGCTAGCGGGGTCTCTAGCACAGATACGCAGTATTTT. Residues: CSVGASGVSSTDTQYF.

This chain uses TRBV7-6 with TRBJ2-1; TRBD2 aligns across 11 bases. This CDR3 is 17 amino acids long. CDR1 and CDR2 from the germline V gene are SGHVS and FNYEAQ. The J segment lost 4 bases and the V segment lost 3 bases, leaving 8 bases of the junction unmatched. Here the CDR3 DNA reads TGTGCCAGCAGCTTTACCACCGGGACTAGCGGTTACAATGAGCAGTTCTTC. Protein: CASSFTTGTSGYNEQFF.

The chain links TRBV20-1 to TRBJ1-1, with D hard to call. Trimming removed 3 bases from V and 4 bases from J, with 6 bases in between. Per the germline V gene, CDR1 is DFQATT and CDR2 is SNEGSKA (reference sequence). This CDR3 region has 11 residues. The CDR3 sequence is CSASRGTEAFF. The CDR3 DNA reads TGCAGTGCTAGTCGTGGCACTGAAGCTTTCTTT.

The rearrangement joins TRBV11-2 to TRBJ2-7; D may be TRBD1 (6 bases). V was pared by 2 bases and J by 5 bases, with 16 bases between. Per germline, CDR1 SGHAT and CDR2 FQNNGV. The CDR3 loop spans 15 amino acids. The CDR3 sequence: CASSLSSTGYHEQYF. The CDR3 coding sequence is TGTGCCAGCAGCTTAAGTTCAACAGGGTACCACGAGCAGTACTTC. Full variable domain (missing parts from reference TRBV11-2 and TRBJ2-7): EAGVAQSPRYKIIEKRQSVAFWCNPISGHATLYWYQQILGQGPKLLIQFQNNGVVDDSQLPKDRFSAERLKGVDSTLKIQPAKLEDSAVYLCASSLSSTGYHEQYFGPGTRLTVT.

This chain connects TRBV18 to TRBJ1-5, with a possible D match to TRBD1 (5 bases). The CDR3 is 17 residues long. With 6 bases removed from V and 2 bases from J, the gap between germline ends came to 20 bases. Germline V gene data show CDR1 as KGHSH and CDR2 as LQKENI. The CDR3 nucleotides are TGTGCCAGCTCCTTCACGATGGGGGGGAATGGCAATCAGCCCCAGCATTTT. Protein product: CASSFTMGGNGNQPQHF.

The CDR3 spells CASRPLQVNTEAFF. CDR3 in DNA: TGTGCCAGCAGGCCCCTTCAGGTAAACACTGAAGCTTTCTTT. The chain uses TRBV6-1 and TRBJ1-1; D not resolved. This CDR3 has 14 amino acids. Germline V gene data show CDR1 as MNHNS and CDR2 as SASEGT. Trimming removed 6 bases at V and 2 bases at J, with 13 bases between.

For this clone: Other DNA sequences from this sample encode an identical CDR3 as well. This chain links TRBV7-2 with TRBJ1-3; weak D call: TRBD1 (5 bases). The CDR3 runs to 14 residues. V lost 1 base, J lost 2 bases, and 6 bases lay in between. Germline assignment: CDR1 SGHTA and CDR2 FQGNSA. The CDR3 sequence: CASSLGTPGNTIYF. The CDR3 DNA sequence: TGTGCCAGCAGCTTAGGGACACCTGGAAACACCATATATTTT.

The chain has TRBV2 and TRBJ1-2, with D possibly matching TRBD1 (5 bases). The CDR3 runs to 14 residues. V was pared by 2 bases and J by 6 bases, with 13 bases between. Germline V gene sequence: CDR1 SNHLY, CDR2 FYNNEI. The CDR3 region is CASSEWGGGDGYTF. In DNA form, the CDR3 reads TGTGCCAGCAGTGAATGGGGGGGAGGAGATGGCTACACCTTC.

This chain uses TRBV28 with TRBJ1-4; D is undetermined. Germline lookup yields CDR1 MDHEN and CDR2 SYDVKM. V was clipped by 1 base and J by 6 bases, with 0 bases between them. This CDR3 is built from 11 residues. The CDR3 DNA reads as TGTGCCAGCAGTTTATATGAAAAACTGTTTTTT. Translation: CASSLYEKLFF.

The chain recombines TRBV5-6 with TRBJ1-4; TRBD1 matches at 7 bases. The germline gives CDR1 SGHDT, CDR2 YYEEEE. CDR3 length: 15 amino acids. J lost 5 bases, V lost 6 bases, and 10 bases had no gene match. The chain's CDR3 is CASNLGTASNEKLFF. The CDR3 coding sequence is TGTGCCAGCAACCTCGGGACAGCCTCGAATGAAAAACTGTTTTTT.

The chain employs TRBV6-1 and TRBJ1-5; D uncertain. CDR1 and CDR2 (germline): MNHNS, SASEGT. The CDR3 totals 12 residues. V lost 1 base and J 7 bases, leaving 5 bases between the germline ends. CDR3 in amino acids: CASSEDLQPQHF. DNA for the CDR3: TGTGCCAGCAGTGAAGATCTGCAGCCCCAGCATTTT.

This clone was seen just once. CDR3 sequence reads: CASSQGQDSGNTIYF. The CDR3 bases are TGTGCCAGCAGCCAGGGACAGGACTCTGGAAACACCATATATTTT. The chain is built from TRBV4-2 and TRBJ1-3, with 8 bases identical to TRBD1. The V segment lost 3 bases and the J segment 0 bases; nucleotides outside the gene matches: 1. The V gene's germline CDR1 is LGHNA and CDR2 YNFKEQ. CDR3 length: 15 residues.

The rearrangement uses TRBV18 and TRBJ1-3; a weak D match, TRBD1 (5 bases). CDR3 length equals 14 residues. Germline CDR1 KGHSH, CDR2 LQKENI. V was pared by 6 bases and J by 5 bases, with 14 bases between. CDR3 in DNA: TGTGCCAGCTCCCAAGGGGAGGGCCGAAACACCATATATTTT. Translation gives CASSQGEGRNTIYF.

This clone occurred once. The chain joins TRBV10-3 to TRBJ1-1; D uncertain. Germline V gene data show CDR1 as ENHRY and CDR2 as SYGVKD. V was pared by 9 bases and J by 0 bases, with 8 bases between. The CDR3 is 12 amino acids. The CDR3 here is CAIGYMNTEAFF. DNA for the CDR3: TGTGCCATAGGATACATGAACACTGAAGCTTTCTTT.

This chain joins TRBV15 and TRBJ1-2; D not resolved. The germline CDR1 and CDR2 sequences are LNHNV and YYDKDF (reference sequence). The CDR3 extends over 12 amino acids. V was trimmed by 0 bases and J by 7 bases, leaving 6 bases between them. This CDR3 is CATSREMGGYTF. CDR3 DNA: TGTGCCACCAGCAGAGAAATGGGTGGCTACACCTTC. The variable domain in full, completed from reference TRBV15 and TRBJ1-2, reads DAMVIQNPRYQVTQFGKPVTLSCSQTLNHNVMYWYQQKSSQAPKLLFHYYDKDFNNEADTPDNFQSRRPNTSFCFLDIRSPGLGDTAMYLCATSREMGGYTFGSGTRLTVV.

The CDR3: CASSPEAGTTNEKLFF. Here the CDR3 DNA reads TGTGCCAGCTCACCAGAGGCCGGCACAACTAATGAAAAACTGTTTTTT. The gene calls are TRBV18 and TRBJ1-4; D unclear. The CDR3 contains 16 residues. In germline, CDR1 is KGHSH, CDR2 LQKENI. V lost 2 bases, J lost 0 bases, and 10 bases lay in between. The entire variable domain, with the rest obtained from reference TRBV18 and TRBJ1-4, is as follows: NAGVMQNPRHLVRRRGQEARLRCSPMKGHSHVYWYRQLPEEGLKFMVYLQKENIIDESGMPKERFSAEFPKEGPSILRIQQVVRGDSAAYFCASSPEAGTTNEKLFFGSGTQLSVL.